These T cell receptor beta chains were read from a single sample in a study of regulatory T cells in long-lasting Graves disease. TCRdb recomputed calls from the multiplex PCR reads with MiXCR, one row per CDR3 protein. The sample has approximately 230,000 distinct CDR3 sequences; about 16% are singletons. The sample here was peripheral blood mononuclear cells (PBMCs), taken at new diagnosis, from a patient treated with antithyroid drugs. The receptor source for this set is a female donor with Graves disease. Each CDR3 is given with its conserved first and last residue. Fields, in order: D gene, V gene, J gene, clone size, CDR3 DNA, CDR3 protein. The D gene is left open where the match is weak. For some rows the clone size is stated as once, few or many, or as a class when expanded; others skip it.

d_gene: TRBD2; v_gene: TRBV24-1; j_gene: TRBJ2-5; abundance: many; CDR3nt: TGTGCCACCAGTGATCTCCGGGGGGGGGAGCCCCAGTACTTC; CDR3aa: CATSDLRGGEPQYF
d_gene: .; v_gene: TRBV2; j_gene: TRBJ1-1; abundance: many; CDR3nt: TGTGCCAGCAGTGTGCGAATTGAAGCTTTCTTT; CDR3aa: CASSVRIEAFF
d_gene: TRBD1; v_gene: TRBV7-9; j_gene: TRBJ1-1; abundance: many; CDR3nt: TGCGCCAGCAGTCACAGGGGTTCTGAAGCTTTCTTT; CDR3aa: CASSHRGSEAFF
d_gene: .; v_gene: TRBV18; j_gene: TRBJ2-5; abundance: many; CDR3nt: TGTGCCAGCTCACCGCCTGAGGGAGTTCAAGAGACCCAGTACTTC; CDR3aa: CASSPPEGVQETQYF
d_gene: TRBD2; v_gene: TRBV7-2; j_gene: TRBJ2-4; abundance: many; CDR3nt: TGTGCCAGCAGAACTCCCGGGACTAGGAGTAGCATTCAGTACTTC; CDR3aa: CASRTPGTRSSIQYF
d_gene: .; v_gene: TRBV19; j_gene: TRBJ1-2; abundance: many; CDR3nt: TGTGCCAGTAGTATAGAAGGGCATGGTGGCTACACCTTC; CDR3aa: CASSIEGHGGYTF
d_gene: TRBD1; v_gene: TRBV28; j_gene: TRBJ2-3; abundance: many; CDR3nt: TGTGCCAGCAGTTTAATCTCGGACAGGGAAGGTACGCAGTATTTT; CDR3aa: CASSLISDREGTQYF
d_gene: .; v_gene: TRBV27; j_gene: TRBJ1-1; abundance: many; CDR3nt: TGTGCCAGGCCCGGAGGGGATACTGAAGCTTTCTTT; CDR3aa: CARPGGDTEAFF
d_gene: .; v_gene: TRBV30; j_gene: TRBJ2-3; abundance: many; CDR3nt: TGTGCCTGGGAGAGCGGTGGCGCAGATACGCAGTATTTT; CDR3aa: CAWESGGADTQYF
d_gene: TRBD1; v_gene: TRBV10-3; j_gene: TRBJ1-2; abundance: many; CDR3nt: TGTGCCATCAAGGGCGGGACAGGGAACAGCTACACCTTC; CDR3aa: CAIKGGTGNSYTF
d_gene: TRBD1; v_gene: TRBV6-4; j_gene: TRBJ1-1; abundance: many; CDR3nt: TGTGCCAGCAGTCCGACAGGGGTCACTGAAGCTTTCTTT; CDR3aa: CASSPTGVTEAFF
d_gene: .; v_gene: TRBV6-9; j_gene: TRBJ2-2; abundance: once; CDR3nt: TGTGCCAGCAGTTCCTCCAGGGGGGTCGGGGGCATTGCGAACACCGGGGAGCTGTTTTTT; CDR3aa: CASSSSRGVGGIANTGELFF
d_gene: TRBD1; v_gene: TRBV3-1; j_gene: TRBJ1-6; abundance: many; CDR3nt: TGTGCCAGCAGCCGGACAGGGGGCGCCGGTTCACCCCTCCACTTT; CDR3aa: CASSRTGGAGSPLHF
d_gene: TRBD2; v_gene: TRBV28; j_gene: TRBJ2-2; abundance: many; CDR3nt: TGTGCCAGCGGCCCCACCCTAGCGGGAGGCTTCACCGGGGAGCTGTTTTTT; CDR3aa: CASGPTLAGGFTGELFF
d_gene: TRBD1; v_gene: TRBV29-1; j_gene: TRBJ1-1; abundance: many; CDR3nt: TGCAGTACCGACAGGGCGGACACTGAAGCTTTCTTT; CDR3aa: CSTDRADTEAFF
d_gene: TRBD2; v_gene: TRBV11-2; j_gene: TRBJ2-7; abundance: many; CDR3nt: TGTGCCAGCAGCTTGGGACTAGCGGGAGTCGCCGAGCAGTACTTC; CDR3aa: CASSLGLAGVAEQYF
d_gene: TRBD2; v_gene: TRBV20-1; j_gene: TRBJ2-3; abundance: .; CDR3nt: TGCAGTGCTGATGCCGGGGGGGTAACGGCAGATACGCAGTATTTT; CDR3aa: CSADAGGVTADTQYF
d_gene: .; v_gene: TRBV6-2/TRBV6-3; j_gene: TRBJ1-1; abundance: .; CDR3nt: TGTGCCAGCACCTTAGGAGGGGCTCTCGAAGCTTTCTTT; CDR3aa: CASTLGGALEAFF
d_gene: .; v_gene: TRBV20-1; j_gene: TRBJ2-3; abundance: many; CDR3nt: TGCAGTGCTAGAGATCCCCTCGGGTGGCGGCACACAGATACGCAGTATTTT; CDR3aa: CSARDPLGWRHTDTQYF
d_gene: TRBD2; v_gene: TRBV11-3; j_gene: TRBJ2-4; abundance: .; CDR3nt: TGTGCCAGCAGCCGAACTCTCCTAGCGGGAGTCAGCATTCAGTACTTC; CDR3aa: CASSRTLLAGVSIQYF
d_gene: TRBD1; v_gene: TRBV2; j_gene: TRBJ1-5; abundance: .; CDR3nt: TGTGCCAGCAGTCCGGGACAGGGGGGCAATCAGCCCCAGCATTTT; CDR3aa: CASSPGQGGNQPQHF
d_gene: .; v_gene: TRBV30; j_gene: TRBJ1-1; abundance: few; CDR3nt: TGTGCCTGGAGTGTACTAAGGGGGAAAGTGGACACTGAAGCTTTCTTT; CDR3aa: CAWSVLRGKVDTEAFF
d_gene: .; v_gene: TRBV19; j_gene: TRBJ2-7; abundance: many; CDR3nt: TGTGCCAGTAGTAGAGGAGGGAAATCCTACGAGCAGTACTTC; CDR3aa: CASSRGGKSYEQYF
d_gene: .; v_gene: TRBV20-1; j_gene: TRBJ2-7; abundance: few; CDR3nt: TGCAGTGCTTTCCTCGGGACGGGCTCCTACGAGCAGCACTTC; CDR3aa: CSAFLGTGSYEQHF
d_gene: .; v_gene: TRBV6-1; j_gene: TRBJ2-7; abundance: many; CDR3nt: TGTGCCAGCAGCCAATGGGCCTACGAGCAGTACTTC; CDR3aa: CASSQWAYEQYF
d_gene: .; v_gene: TRBV27; j_gene: TRBJ2-2; abundance: many; CDR3nt: TGTGCCAGCAGTTTATCGGCCAACGGGGAGCTGTTTTTT; CDR3aa: CASSLSANGELFF
d_gene: .; v_gene: TRBV4-3; j_gene: TRBJ1-3; abundance: few; CDR3nt: TGCGCCAGCAGCCAAGAAGCTAAAACGTTCTCTGGAAACACCATATATTTT; CDR3aa: CASSQEAKTFSGNTIYF
d_gene: TRBD2; v_gene: TRBV28; j_gene: TRBJ2-7; abundance: .; CDR3nt: TGTGCCAGCAGTACATATAGCGGGAGTTCTACCGAGCAGTACTTC; CDR3aa: CASSTYSGSSTEQYF
d_gene: TRBD2; v_gene: TRBV20-1; j_gene: TRBJ2-4; abundance: few; CDR3nt: TGCAGTGCCGCGCGGGGGGCAGGTGTGGACATTCAGTACTTC; CDR3aa: CSAARGAGVDIQYF
d_gene: .; v_gene: TRBV6-1; j_gene: TRBJ2-1; abundance: .; CDR3nt: TGTGCCAGGGAATCGGAAGGTAGAGATGAGCAGTTCTTC; CDR3aa: CARESEGRDEQFF
d_gene: .; v_gene: TRBV3-1; j_gene: TRBJ2-1; abundance: many; CDR3nt: TGTGCCAGCAGCCAACAGCCAGGGGGGTACAATGAGCAGTTCTTC; CDR3aa: CASSQQPGGYNEQFF
d_gene: .; v_gene: TRBV6-2/TRBV6-3; j_gene: TRBJ1-5; abundance: many; CDR3nt: TGTGCCAGCAGCGGGCACAAGGGGGGGGGCAATCAGCCCCAGCATTTT; CDR3aa: CASSGHKGGGNQPQHF
d_gene: .; v_gene: TRBV11-3; j_gene: TRBJ2-2; abundance: many; CDR3nt: TGTGCCAGCAGCTCAAACCTTGGACTCGTCACCGGGGAGCTGTTTTTT; CDR3aa: CASSSNLGLVTGELFF
d_gene: TRBD2; v_gene: TRBV11-3; j_gene: TRBJ2-5; abundance: .; CDR3nt: TGTGCCAGCAGCTGGACTAGAGGAGGGGAGACCCAGTACTTC; CDR3aa: CASSWTRGGETQYF
d_gene: .; v_gene: TRBV6-1; j_gene: TRBJ1-2; abundance: many; CDR3nt: TGTGCCAGCAGACCCCCGGAGGGTGGCTACACCTTC; CDR3aa: CASRPPEGGYTF
d_gene: .; v_gene: TRBV6-2/TRBV6-3; j_gene: TRBJ2-1; abundance: many; CDR3nt: TGTGCCAGCAGTTTGGAGCTCAATGAGCAGTTCTTC; CDR3aa: CASSLELNEQFF